Below, 10 T cell receptor beta chains from the same sample are listed, as sequenced in a study of T cells after posttransplantation cyclophosphamide. Sequencing used immunoSEQ multiplex PCR; TCRdb keeps in-frame clones, though not all of them. Recorded here are roughly 45,000 clones, none singletons. The source material was PBMCs. These receptors originate from a man aged 35 to 55 in good health, CMV-negative, and a related stem cell transplant donor.

This clone was counted at least ten times. The DNA of the CDR3 is TGTGCCATCAGTGAAATGGGGGACTTATCCTACAATGAGCAGTTCTTC. Encoded protein: CAISEMGDLSYNEQFF. The V gene is TRBV10-3, the J gene TRBJ2-1, with TRBD2 as a possible D gene (6 bases). The germline gives CDR1 ENHRY, CDR2 SYGVKD. Trimming stripped 3 bases from V and 1 base from J, with 13 bases between. This CDR3 comprises 16 residues.

There are many counts of this clone. The gene calls are TRBV7-9 and TRBJ1-3; D is perhaps TRBD1 (6 bases). The CDR3 consists of 16 residues. The germline V gene encodes CDR1 SEHNR and CDR2 FQNEAQ (reference sequence). Trimming left V 5 bases short and J 6 bases short, with 20 bases between. For the CDR3, the DNA is TGTGCCAGCAGCCCCGTTGGGGGCGAGACCGAAAACACCATATATTTT. The encoded protein is CASSPVGGETENTIYF.

The sample holds many counts of this clone. The rearrangement links TRBV27 to TRBJ1-2; no clear D. V gave up 5 bases and J gave up 4 bases, with 14 bases separating them. Germline V gives CDR1 MNHEY, CDR2 SMNVEV (reference sequence). The CDR3 loop spans 14 amino acids. CDR3 DNA: TGTGCCAGCAGTATAAAAGAGGGCCCCTATGGCTACACCTTC. It translates to CASSIKEGPYGYTF.

This clone has at least ten counts. In nucleotides, the CDR3 is TGCGCCAGCAGCCGAGAACAGGGGCCTGGAAACACCATATATTTT. Protein product: CASSREQGPGNTIYF. The rearrangement joins TRBV4-3 to TRBJ1-3; 7 bases fit TRBD1. The germline V gene encodes CDR1 LGHNA and CDR2 YSLEER. Trimming cost V 4 bases and J 2 bases; bases outside gene matches: 5. The CDR3 is made up of 15 amino acids.

The sample holds many counts of this clone. The chain carries TRBV13 and TRBJ2-5, with no clear D. This CDR3 has 13 residues. Deletions cut 0 bases from V and 2 bases from J, with 4 bases between. In germline, CDR1 is PRHDT, CDR2 FYEKMQ (reference sequence). Here the CDR3 DNA reads TGTGCCAGCAGCTTAGGGAGACAAGAGACCCAGTACTTC. Residues: CASSLGRQETQYF.

This clone was picked up many times. The gene calls are TRBV14 and TRBJ2-7; a weak D match, TRBD2 (6 bases). From germline, CDR1 is SGHDN and CDR2 FVKESK. The V end lost 1 base, the J end lost 1 base, and 17 bases lay between the germline ends. This CDR3 spans 17 amino acids. The CDR3 loop is CASSQVFGEEGSYEQYF. In DNA, the CDR3 is TGTGCCAGCAGCCAAGTATTTGGGGAGGAGGGATCCTACGAGCAGTACTTC.

This clone was observed many times. CDR3 amino acids: CASSLATGGPEQYF. The CDR3 nucleotides read TGTGCCAGCAGCTTAGCGACAGGGGGGCCCGAGCAGTACTTC. The chain joins TRBV7-6 to TRBJ2-7, with 9 nucleotides matching TRBD1. The germline gives CDR1 SGHVS, CDR2 FNYEAQ. V shed 0 bases, J shed 6 bases, and the junction held 3 bases outside the gene matches. The CDR3 contains 14 residues.

This clone was counted at least ten times. This chain connects TRBV7-8 to TRBJ1-1; TRBD1 matches at 7 bases. The germline gives CDR1 SGHVS, CDR2 FQNEAQ. This CDR3 spans 18 amino acids. The junction had 14 bases not matched to a gene; V was cut back by 2 bases and J by 2 bases. CDR3 loop: CASSLKLGQYLFNTEAFF. CDR3 DNA: TGTGCCAGCAGCTTAAAGTTGGGACAGTATTTATTCAACACTGAAGCTTTCTTT.

In this sample, this clone turned up many times. The V and J genes are TRBV5-4 and TRBJ1-5; 7 bases fit TRBD1. The V and J ends lost 4 bases and 3 bases, in that order; junction bases with no gene match: 13. The germline V gene encodes CDR1 SGHNT and CDR2 YYREEE (reference sequence). The CDR3 is made up of 17 amino acids. CDR3 amino acids: CASSAGTAPDVNQPQHF. In nucleotides, the CDR3 is TGTGCCAGCAGCGCGGGGACAGCCCCGGATGTCAATCAGCCCCAGCATTTT.

In this sample, this clone turned up many times. One end of the junction varies from germline; a read error may be responsible. The genes are TRBV7-2 and TRBJ2-7, with D unresolved. There are 12 residues in the CDR3. Looked up from germline, CDR1 is SGHTA and CDR2 is FQGNSA. The CDR3 protein is CASSPTAQLPNF. CDR3 in DNA: TGTGCCAGCAGCCCTACCGCCCAACTTCCCAACTTC. Combining the CDR3 with reference TRBV7-2 and TRBJ2-7 gives the whole variable domain GAGVSQSPSNKVTEKGKDVELRCDPISGHTALYWYRQSLGQGLEFLIYFQGNSAPDKSGLPSDRFSAERTGGSVSTLTIQRTQQEDSAVYLCASSPTAQLPNFGPGTRLTVT.